One T cell receptor beta chain is described in this entry. The CDR3 covers 16 residues. The V segment lost 4 bases and the J segment 3 bases; nucleotides outside the gene matches: 8. Looked up from germline, CDR1 is SGHRS and CDR2 is YFSETQ. This entry comes from a study of blood T cell repertoires in COVID-19. Whole-study context: The United States, Italy and Spain provided the acute and convalescent COVID-19 samples. The cDNA or gDNA used as material had been derived from T cells, B-cell-depleted T cells, or PBMCs.

In the authors' methods: Researchers report that nucleated cell counts were estimated from reference gene primer amplification. Clones were sequenced by immunoSEQ multiplex PCR, and TCRdb holds only the in-frame ones, with some missing. D and trimming come from the DNA, and the V and J calls and clone size come from that table. The sample includes under 250,000 clones, about four fifths of them seen just once. This TCR came from a woman aged 45-65 years with active or convalescent COVID-19. The specimen was peripheral blood. V usage is TRBV5-1 and J usage is TRBJ1-4; 8 nucleotides match TRBD1. The DNA for the CDR3 is TGCGCCAGCAGCGGGGGACAGGTCCCCTCTAATGAAAAACTGTTTTTT. It codes for CASSGGQVPSNEKLFF.